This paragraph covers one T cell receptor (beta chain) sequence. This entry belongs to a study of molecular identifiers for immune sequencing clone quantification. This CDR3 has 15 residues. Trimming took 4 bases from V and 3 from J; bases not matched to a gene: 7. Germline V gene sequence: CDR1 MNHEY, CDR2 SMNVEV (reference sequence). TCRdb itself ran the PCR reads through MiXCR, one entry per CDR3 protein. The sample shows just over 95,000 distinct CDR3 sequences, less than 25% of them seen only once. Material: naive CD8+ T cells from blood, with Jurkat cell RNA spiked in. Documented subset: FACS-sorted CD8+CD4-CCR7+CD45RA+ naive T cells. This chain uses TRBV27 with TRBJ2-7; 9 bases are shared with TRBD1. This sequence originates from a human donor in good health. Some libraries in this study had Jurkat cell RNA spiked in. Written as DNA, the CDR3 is TGTGCCAGCAGTTACGGGACAGGGAGATACTACGAGCAGTACTTC. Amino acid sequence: CASSYGTGRYYEQYF.